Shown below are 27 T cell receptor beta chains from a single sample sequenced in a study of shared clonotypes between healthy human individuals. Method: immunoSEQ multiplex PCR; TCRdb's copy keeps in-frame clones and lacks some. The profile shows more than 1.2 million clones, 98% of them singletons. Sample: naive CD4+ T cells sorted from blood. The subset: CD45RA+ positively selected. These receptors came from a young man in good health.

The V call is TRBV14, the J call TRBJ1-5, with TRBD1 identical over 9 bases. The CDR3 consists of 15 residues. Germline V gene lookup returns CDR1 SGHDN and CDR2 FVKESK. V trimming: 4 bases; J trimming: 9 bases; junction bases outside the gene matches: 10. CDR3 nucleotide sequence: TGTGCCAGCAGCCGGGGGACAGGGAAAACGCGGCCCCAGCATTTT. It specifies CASSRGTGKTRPQHF.

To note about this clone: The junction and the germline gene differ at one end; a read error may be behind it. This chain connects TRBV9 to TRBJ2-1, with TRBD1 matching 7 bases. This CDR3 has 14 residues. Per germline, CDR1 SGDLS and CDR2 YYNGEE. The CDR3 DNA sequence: TGTACCAGCAGCGTCCGGGACAGCCTTATAGGGGTGTTCTTC. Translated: CTSSVRDSLIGVFF.

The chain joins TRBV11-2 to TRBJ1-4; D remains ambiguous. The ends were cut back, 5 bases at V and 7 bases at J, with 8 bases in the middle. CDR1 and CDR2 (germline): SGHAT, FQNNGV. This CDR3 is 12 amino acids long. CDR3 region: CASSPRSEKLFF. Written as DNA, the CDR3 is TGTGCCAGCAGCCCCAGATCTGAAAAACTGTTTTTT.

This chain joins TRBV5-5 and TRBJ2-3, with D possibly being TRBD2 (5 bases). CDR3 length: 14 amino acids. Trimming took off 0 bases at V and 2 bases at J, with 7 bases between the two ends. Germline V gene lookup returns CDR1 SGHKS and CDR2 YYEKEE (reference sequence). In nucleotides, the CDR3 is TGTGCCAGCAGCTTGGGAGGGCTCACAGATACGCAGTATTTT. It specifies CASSLGGLTDTQYF.

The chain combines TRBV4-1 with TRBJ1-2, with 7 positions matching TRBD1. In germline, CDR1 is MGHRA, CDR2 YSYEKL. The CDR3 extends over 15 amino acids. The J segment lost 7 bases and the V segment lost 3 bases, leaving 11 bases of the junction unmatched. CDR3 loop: CASSQVRTTGVGYTF. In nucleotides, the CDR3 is TGCGCCAGCAGCCAGGTCCGTACCACAGGGGTTGGCTACACCTTC.

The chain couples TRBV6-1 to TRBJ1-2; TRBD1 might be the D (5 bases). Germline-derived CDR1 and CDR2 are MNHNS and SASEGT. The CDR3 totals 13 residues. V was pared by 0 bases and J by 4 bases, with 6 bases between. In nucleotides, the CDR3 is TGTGCCAGCAGTGAAGCAGACAGCTATGGCTACACCTTC. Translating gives CASSEADSYGYTF.

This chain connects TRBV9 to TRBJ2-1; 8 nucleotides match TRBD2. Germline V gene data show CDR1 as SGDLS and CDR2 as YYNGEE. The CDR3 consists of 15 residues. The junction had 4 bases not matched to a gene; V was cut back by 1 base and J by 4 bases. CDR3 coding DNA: TGTGCCAGCAGCGTATCAGCGGGGGCATACAATGAGCAGTTCTTC. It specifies CASSVSAGAYNEQFF.

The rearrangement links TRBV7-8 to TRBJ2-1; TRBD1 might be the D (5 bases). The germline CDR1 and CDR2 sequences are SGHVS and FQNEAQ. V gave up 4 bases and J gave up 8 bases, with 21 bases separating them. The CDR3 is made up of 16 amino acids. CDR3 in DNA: TGTGCCAGCAGCTCGTTAGGACAAGTGGTGTGGGATGAGCAGTTCTTC. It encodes CASSSLGQVVWDEQFF.

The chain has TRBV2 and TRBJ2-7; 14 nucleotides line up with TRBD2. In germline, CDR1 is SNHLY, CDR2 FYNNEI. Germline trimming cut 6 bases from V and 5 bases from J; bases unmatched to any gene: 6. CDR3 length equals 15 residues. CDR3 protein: CASRGLAGALHEQYF. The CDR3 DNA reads TGTGCCAGCAGGGGACTAGCGGGAGCTCTCCACGAGCAGTACTTC.

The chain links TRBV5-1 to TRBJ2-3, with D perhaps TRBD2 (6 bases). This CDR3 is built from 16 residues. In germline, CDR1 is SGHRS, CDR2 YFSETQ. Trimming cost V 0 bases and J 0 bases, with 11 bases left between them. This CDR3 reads CASSLVRGTSTDTQYF. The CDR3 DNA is TGCGCCAGCAGCTTGGTACGCGGGACTAGCACAGATACGCAGTATTTT.

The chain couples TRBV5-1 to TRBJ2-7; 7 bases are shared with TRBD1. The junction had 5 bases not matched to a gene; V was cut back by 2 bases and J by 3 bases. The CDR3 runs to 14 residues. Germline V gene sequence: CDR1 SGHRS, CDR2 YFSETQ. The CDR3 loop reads CASSFGTAIYEQYF. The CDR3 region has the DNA TGCGCCAGCAGCTTCGGGACAGCAATCTACGAGCAGTACTTC.

CDR3 DNA: TGTGCCAGCAGCCCGGGACAGGATCAAACCTATGGCTACACCTTC. It specifies CASSPGQDQTYGYTF. The rearrangement links TRBV7-2 to TRBJ1-2; TRBD1 matches at 8 bases. The J segment lost 4 bases and the V segment lost 5 bases, leaving 9 bases of the junction unmatched. Germline V gene data show CDR1 as SGHTA and CDR2 as FQGNSA. There are 15 residues in the CDR3. Full variable domain (missing parts from reference TRBV7-2 and TRBJ1-2): GAGVSQSPSNKVTEKGKDVELRCDPISGHTALYWYRQSLGQGLEFLIYFQGNSAPDKSGLPSDRFSAERTGGSVSTLTIQRTQQEDSAVYLCASSPGQDQTYGYTFGSGTRLTVV.

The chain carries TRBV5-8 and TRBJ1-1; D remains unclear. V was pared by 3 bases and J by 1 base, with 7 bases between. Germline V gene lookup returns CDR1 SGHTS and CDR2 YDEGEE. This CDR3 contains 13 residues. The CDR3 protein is CASSSRRNTEAFF. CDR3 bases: TGTGCCAGCAGCTCCCGACGGAACACTGAAGCTTTCTTT.

The CDR3 sequence: CASSVGIEGSGANVLTF. For the CDR3, the DNA is TGTGCCAGCAGCGTAGGAATTGAAGGGTCTGGGGCCAACGTCCTGACTTTC. The chain uses TRBV9 and TRBJ2-6; D unresolved. CDR1 SGDLS and CDR2 YYNGEE come from the germline V gene. The length of the CDR3 is 17 residues. Trimming pared 0 bases from V and 1 base from J, leaving 11 bases between.

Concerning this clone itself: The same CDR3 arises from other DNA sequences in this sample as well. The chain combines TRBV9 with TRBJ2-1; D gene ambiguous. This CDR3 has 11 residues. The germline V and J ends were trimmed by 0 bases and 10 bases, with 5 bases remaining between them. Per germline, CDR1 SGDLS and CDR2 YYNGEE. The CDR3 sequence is CASSVEREQFF. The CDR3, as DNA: TGTGCCAGCAGCGTAGAAAGAGAGCAGTTCTTC.

CDR3 sequence (DNA): TGTGCCAGCAGCTTGGGGGGACACATGAACACTGAAGCTTTCTTT. Protein: CASSLGGHMNTEAFF. The chain uses TRBV11-2 and TRBJ1-1, with a weak D call TRBD1 (6 bases). This CDR3 comprises 15 residues. Germline V CDR1 and CDR2: SGHAT, FQNNGV. V was trimmed by 3 bases and J by 0 bases, leaving 11 bases between them. Based on the CDR3 plus reference TRBV11-2 and TRBJ1-1, the full variable domain is EAGVAQSPRYKIIEKRQSVAFWCNPISGHATLYWYQQILGQGPKLLIQFQNNGVVDDSQLPKDRFSAERLKGVDSTLKIQPAKLEDSAVYLCASSLGGHMNTEAFFGQGTRLTVV.

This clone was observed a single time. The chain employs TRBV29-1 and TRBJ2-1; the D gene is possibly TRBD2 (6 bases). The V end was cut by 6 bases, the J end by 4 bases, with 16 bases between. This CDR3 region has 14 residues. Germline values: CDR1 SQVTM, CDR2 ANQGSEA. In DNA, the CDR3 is TGCAGCGTCGCGGGGAGTCAGGGTTACAATGAGCAGTTCTTC. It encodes CSVAGSQGYNEQFF.

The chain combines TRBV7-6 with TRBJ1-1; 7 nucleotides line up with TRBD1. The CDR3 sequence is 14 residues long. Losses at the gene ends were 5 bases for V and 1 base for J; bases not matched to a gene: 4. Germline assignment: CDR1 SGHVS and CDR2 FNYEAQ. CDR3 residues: CASSPWTGNTEAFF. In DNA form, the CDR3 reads TGTGCCAGCAGCCCCTGGACAGGGAACACTGAAGCTTTCTTT.

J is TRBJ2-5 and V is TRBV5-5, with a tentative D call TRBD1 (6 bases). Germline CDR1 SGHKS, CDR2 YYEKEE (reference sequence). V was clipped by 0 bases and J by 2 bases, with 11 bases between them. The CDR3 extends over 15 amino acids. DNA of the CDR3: TGTGCCAGCAGCTTGGCCACAGGGATACAAGAGACCCAGTACTTC. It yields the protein CASSLATGIQETQYF.

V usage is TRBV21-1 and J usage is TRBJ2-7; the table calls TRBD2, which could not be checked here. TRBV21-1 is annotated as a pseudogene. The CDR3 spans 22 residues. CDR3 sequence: CASSTPRAVSSSGRRASYEQYF. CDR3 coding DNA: TGTGCCAGCAGCACGCCCCGAGCCGTCAGCTCTAGCGGGAGGAGGGCCTCCTACGAGCAGTACTTC.

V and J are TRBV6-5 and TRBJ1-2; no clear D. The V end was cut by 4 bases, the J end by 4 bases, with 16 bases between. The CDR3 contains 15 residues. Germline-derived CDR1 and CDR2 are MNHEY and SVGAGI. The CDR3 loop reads CASSSLPKLGYGYTF. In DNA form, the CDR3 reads TGTGCCAGCAGTTCCCTTCCCAAGTTGGGCTATGGCTACACCTTC.

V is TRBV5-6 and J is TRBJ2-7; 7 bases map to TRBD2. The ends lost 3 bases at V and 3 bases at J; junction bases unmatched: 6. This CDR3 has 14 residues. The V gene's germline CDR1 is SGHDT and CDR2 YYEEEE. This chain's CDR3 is CASSWSGEYYEQYF. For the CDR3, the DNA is TGTGCCAGCAGCTGGAGCGGGGAGTACTACGAGCAGTACTTC.

The CDR3 sequence: CASSPSGAGNTIYF. The CDR3 coding sequence is TGCGCCAGCAGCCCTTCGGGGGCTGGAAACACCATATATTTT. The chain recombines TRBV5-1 with TRBJ1-3; possible D gene TRBD1, 5 bases. Between the trimmed V and J ends, which lost 4 bases and 2 bases, there was a span of 10 bases. The CDR3 is 14 amino acids. Per the germline V gene, CDR1 is SGHRS and CDR2 is YFSETQ.

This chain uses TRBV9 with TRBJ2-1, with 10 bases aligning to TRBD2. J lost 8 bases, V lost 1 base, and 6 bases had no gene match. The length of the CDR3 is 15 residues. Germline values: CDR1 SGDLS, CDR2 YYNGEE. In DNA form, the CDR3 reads TGTGCCAGCAGCGTACAGCCTAGCGGGAGTTATGAGCAGTTCTTC. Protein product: CASSVQPSGSYEQFF.

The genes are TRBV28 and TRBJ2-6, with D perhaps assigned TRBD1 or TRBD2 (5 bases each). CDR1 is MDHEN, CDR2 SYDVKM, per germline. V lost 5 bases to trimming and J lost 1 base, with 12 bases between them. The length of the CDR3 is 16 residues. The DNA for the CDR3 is TGTGCCAGCAGTCTTGGGACGGGTTCTGGGGCCAACGTCCTGACTTTC. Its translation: CASSLGTGSGANVLTF.

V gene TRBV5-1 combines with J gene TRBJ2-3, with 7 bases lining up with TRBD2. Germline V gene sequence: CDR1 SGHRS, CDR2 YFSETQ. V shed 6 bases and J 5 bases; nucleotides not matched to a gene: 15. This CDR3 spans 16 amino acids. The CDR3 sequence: CASTMSQVGGGDTQYF. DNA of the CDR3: TGCGCCAGCACTATGTCACAGGTCGGCGGGGGAGATACGCAGTATTTT.

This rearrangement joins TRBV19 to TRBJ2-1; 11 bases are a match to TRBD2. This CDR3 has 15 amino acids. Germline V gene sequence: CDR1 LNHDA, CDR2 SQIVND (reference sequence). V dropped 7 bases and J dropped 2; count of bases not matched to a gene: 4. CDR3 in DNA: TGTGCCAGTACCGATAGCGGGAGGGCCTACAATGAGCAGTTCTTC. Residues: CASTDSGRAYNEQFF.